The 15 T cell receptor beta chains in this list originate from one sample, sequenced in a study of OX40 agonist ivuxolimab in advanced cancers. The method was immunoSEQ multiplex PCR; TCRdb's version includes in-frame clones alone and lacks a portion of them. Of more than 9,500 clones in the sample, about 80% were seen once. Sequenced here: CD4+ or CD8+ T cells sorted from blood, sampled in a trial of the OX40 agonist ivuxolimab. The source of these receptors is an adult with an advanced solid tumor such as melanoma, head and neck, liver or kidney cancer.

The CDR3 reads CSARAGYEQYF. As DNA, the CDR3 is TGCAGTGCTAGAGCGGGTTACGAGCAGTACTTC. The chain recombines TRBV20-1 with TRBJ2-7; no definite D call. CDR1 and CDR2 from the germline V gene are DFQATT and SNEGSKA (reference sequence). Trimming pared 1 base from V and 4 bases from J, leaving 5 bases between. This CDR3 has 11 amino acids.

This CDR3 is CSVGKGTGSGELFF. As DNA, the CDR3 is TGCAGCGTTGGAAAGGGGACAGGGTCCGGGGAGCTGTTTTTT. The V and J genes are TRBV29-1 and TRBJ2-2; 9 nucleotides match TRBD1. CDR1 is SQVTM and CDR2 is ANQGSEA in the germline V gene. The ends lost 4 bases at V and 6 bases at J; junction bases unmatched: 6. The CDR3 is 14 amino acids.

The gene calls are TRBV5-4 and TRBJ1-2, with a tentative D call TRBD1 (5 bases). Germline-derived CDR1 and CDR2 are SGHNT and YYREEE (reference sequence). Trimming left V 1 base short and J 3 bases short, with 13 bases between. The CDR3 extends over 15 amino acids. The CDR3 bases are TGTGCCAGCAGCTTGATCGAACAGGAGGACTATGGCTACACCTTC. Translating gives CASSLIEQEDYGYTF.

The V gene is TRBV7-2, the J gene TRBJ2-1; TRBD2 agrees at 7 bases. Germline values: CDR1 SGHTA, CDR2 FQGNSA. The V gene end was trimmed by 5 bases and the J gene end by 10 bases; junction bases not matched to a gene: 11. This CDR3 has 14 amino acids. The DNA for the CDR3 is TGTGCCAGCAGCCAACTGACTAGCCCTGGGGAGCAGTTCTTC. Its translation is CASSQLTSPGEQFF.

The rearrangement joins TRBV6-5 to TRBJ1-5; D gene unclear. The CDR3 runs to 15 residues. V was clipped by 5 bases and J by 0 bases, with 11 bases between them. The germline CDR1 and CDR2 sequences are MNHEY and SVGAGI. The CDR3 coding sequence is TGTGCCAGCAGTATACGGCTGGATAGCAATCAGCCCCAGCATTTT. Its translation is CASSIRLDSNQPQHF.

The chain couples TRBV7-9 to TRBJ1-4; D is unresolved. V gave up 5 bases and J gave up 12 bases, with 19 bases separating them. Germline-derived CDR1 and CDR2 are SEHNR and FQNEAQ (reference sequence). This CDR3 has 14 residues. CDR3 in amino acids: CASSLPSRLGQLFF. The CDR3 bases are TGTGCCAGCAGCCTTCCTAGTCGTCTAGGGCAACTGTTTTTT.

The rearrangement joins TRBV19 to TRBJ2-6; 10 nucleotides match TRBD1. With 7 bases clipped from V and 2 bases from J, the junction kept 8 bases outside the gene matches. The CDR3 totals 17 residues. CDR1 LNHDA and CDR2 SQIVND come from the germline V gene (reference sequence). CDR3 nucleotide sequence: TGTGCCAGTATGGTATGGGACAGGGGAGCTGGGGCCAACGTCCTGACTTTC. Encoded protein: CASMVWDRGAGANVLTF.

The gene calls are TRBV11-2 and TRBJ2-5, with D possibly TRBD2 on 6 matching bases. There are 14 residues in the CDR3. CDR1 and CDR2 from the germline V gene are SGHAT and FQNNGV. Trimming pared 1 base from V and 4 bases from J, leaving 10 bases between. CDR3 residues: CASSLVAGRETQYF. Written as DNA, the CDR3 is TGTGCCAGCAGCTTAGTGGCGGGGCGAGAGACCCAGTACTTC.

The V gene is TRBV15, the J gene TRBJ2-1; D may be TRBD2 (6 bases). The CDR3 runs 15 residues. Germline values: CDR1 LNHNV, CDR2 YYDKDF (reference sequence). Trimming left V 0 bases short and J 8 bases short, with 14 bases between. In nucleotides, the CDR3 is TGTGCCACCAGCAGAGATCCCGGGGGTAGCGATGAGCAGTTCTTC. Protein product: CATSRDPGGSDEQFF. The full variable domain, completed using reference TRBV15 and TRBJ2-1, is DAMVIQNPRYQVTQFGKPVTLSCSQTLNHNVMYWYQQKSSQAPKLLFHYYDKDFNNEADTPDNFQSRRPNTSFCFLDIRSPGLGDTAMYLCATSRDPGGSDEQFFGPGTRLTVL.

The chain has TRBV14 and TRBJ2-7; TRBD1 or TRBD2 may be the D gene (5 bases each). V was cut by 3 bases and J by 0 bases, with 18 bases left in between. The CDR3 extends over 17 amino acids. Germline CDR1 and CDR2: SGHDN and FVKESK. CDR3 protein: CASSHTTGRPFSYEQYF. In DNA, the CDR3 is TGTGCCAGCAGCCATACGACGGGGCGGCCGTTCTCCTACGAGCAGTACTTC.

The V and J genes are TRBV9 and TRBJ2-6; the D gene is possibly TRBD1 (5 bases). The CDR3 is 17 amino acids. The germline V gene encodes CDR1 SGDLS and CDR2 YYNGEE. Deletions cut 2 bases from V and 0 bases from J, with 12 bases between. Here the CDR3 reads CASSVQGKHSGANVLTF. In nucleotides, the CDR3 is TGTGCCAGCAGCGTCCAGGGAAAACACTCTGGGGCCAACGTCCTGACTTTC. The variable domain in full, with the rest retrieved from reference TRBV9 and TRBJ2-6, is DSGVTQTPKHLITATGQRVTLRCSPRSGDLSVYWYQQSLDQGLQFLIQYYNGEERAKGNILERFSAQQFPDLHSELNLSSLELGDSALYFCASSVQGKHSGANVLTFGAGSRLTVL.

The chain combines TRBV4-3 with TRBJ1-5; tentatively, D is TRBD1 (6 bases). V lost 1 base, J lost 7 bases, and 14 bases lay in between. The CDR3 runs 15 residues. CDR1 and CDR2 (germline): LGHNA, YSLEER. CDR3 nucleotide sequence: TGCGCCAGCAGCCAAGGGGGGCAGGGAAACCAGCCCCAGCATTTT. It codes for CASSQGGQGNQPQHF.

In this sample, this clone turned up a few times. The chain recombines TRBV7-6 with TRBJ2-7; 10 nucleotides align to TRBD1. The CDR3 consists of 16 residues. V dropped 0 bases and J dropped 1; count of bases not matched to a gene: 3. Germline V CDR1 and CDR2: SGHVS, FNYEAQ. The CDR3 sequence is CASSLADRGSSYEQYF. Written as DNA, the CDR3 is TGTGCCAGCAGCTTAGCGGACAGGGGGAGTTCCTACGAGCAGTACTTC. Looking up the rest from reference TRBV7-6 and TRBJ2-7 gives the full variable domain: GAGVSQSPRYKVTKRGQDVALRCDPISGHVSLYWYRQALGQGPEFLTYFNYEAQQDKSGLPNDRFSAERPEGSISTLTIQRTEQRDSAMYRCASSLADRGSSYEQYFGPGTRLTVT.

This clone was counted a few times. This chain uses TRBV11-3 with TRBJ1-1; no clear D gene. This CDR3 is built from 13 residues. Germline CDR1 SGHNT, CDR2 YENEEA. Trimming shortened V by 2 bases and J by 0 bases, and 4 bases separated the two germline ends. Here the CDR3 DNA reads TGTGCCAGCAGCTTATCAGTGAACACTGAAGCTTTCTTT. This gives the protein CASSLSVNTEAFF.

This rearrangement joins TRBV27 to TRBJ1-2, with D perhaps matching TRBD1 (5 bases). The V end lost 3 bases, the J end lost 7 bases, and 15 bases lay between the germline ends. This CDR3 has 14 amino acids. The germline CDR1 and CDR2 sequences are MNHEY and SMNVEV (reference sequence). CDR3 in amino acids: CASSFQGRGVGYTF. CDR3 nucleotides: TGTGCCAGCAGTTTCCAGGGACGGGGGGTTGGCTACACCTTC.